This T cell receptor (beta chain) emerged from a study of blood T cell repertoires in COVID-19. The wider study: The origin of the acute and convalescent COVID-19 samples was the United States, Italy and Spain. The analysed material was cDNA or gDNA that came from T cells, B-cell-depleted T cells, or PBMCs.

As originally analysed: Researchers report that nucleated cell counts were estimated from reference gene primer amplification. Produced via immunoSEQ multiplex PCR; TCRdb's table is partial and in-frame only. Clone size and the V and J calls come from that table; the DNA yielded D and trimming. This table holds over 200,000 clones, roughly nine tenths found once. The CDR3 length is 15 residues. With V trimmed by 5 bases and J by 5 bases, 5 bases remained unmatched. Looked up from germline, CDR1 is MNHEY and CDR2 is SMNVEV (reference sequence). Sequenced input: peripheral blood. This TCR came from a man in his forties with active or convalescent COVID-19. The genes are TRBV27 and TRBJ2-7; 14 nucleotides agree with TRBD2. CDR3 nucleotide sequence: TGTGCCAGCAGTACCGGACTAGCGGGAGGCCACGAGCAGTACTTC. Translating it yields CASSTGLAGGHEQYF.